This TCR beta chain was identified in a study of blood T cell repertoires in COVID-19. The table came from immunoSEQ multiplex PCR; TCRdb's copy has only in-frame clones and leaves some out. The sample consists of more than 85,000 clones, over 75% of them appearing once. V gave up 2 bases and J gave up 8 bases, with 9 bases separating them. Germline lookup yields CDR1 DFQATT and CDR2 SNEGSKA (reference sequence). There are 11 residues in the CDR3. Sequenced material: peripheral blood. This clonotype was sampled from a woman aged 45-59 years with acute or convalescent COVID-19. The chain couples TRBV20-1 to TRBJ1-2, with unresolved D. The CDR3 nucleotides are TGCAGTGCTAGACCAGGAATCGGCTACACCTTC. Its protein product is CSARPGIGYTF.